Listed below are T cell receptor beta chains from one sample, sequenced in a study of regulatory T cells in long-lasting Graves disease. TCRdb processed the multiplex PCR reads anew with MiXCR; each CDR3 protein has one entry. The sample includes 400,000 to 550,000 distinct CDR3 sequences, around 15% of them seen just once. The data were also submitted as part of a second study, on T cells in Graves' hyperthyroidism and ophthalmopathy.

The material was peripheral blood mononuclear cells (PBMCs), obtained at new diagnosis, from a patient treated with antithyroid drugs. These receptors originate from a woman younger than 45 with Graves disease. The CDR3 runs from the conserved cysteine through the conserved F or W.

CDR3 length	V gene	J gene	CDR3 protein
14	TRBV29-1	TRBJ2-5	CSAPGRGREETQYF
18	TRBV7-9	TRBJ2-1	CASSFGLAERSSYNEQFF
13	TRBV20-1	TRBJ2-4	CSALRGAKNIQYF
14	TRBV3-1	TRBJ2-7	CASRTTSGTYEQYF
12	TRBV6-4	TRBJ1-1	CASSDGYTEAFF
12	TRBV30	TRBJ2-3	CAWTKLVNTQYF
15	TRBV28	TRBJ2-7	CASSSPPMTYYEQYF
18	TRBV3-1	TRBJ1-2	CASSQLVRVGLTVEGYTF
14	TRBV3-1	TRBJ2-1	CASSQHQKGYEQFF
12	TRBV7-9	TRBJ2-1	CASSQSTHPEFF
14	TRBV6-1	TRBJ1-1	CASSDRTGNTEAFF
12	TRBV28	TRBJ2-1	CASSFNHIKQFF
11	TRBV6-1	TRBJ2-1	CASTLRDSEFF
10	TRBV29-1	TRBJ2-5	CSVERETQYF
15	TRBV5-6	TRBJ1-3	CASSLPGGTGNTIYF
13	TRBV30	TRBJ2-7	CAWMLGGAYEQYF
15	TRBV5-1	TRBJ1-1	CASSLVGVRNTEAFF